The 12 T cell receptor beta chains given below trace back to one sample, sequenced in a study of blood T cell repertoires in COVID-19. Some clones are missing from TCRdb's copy, which holds only in-frame ones; the method was immunoSEQ multiplex PCR. This table has around 170,000 clones, about 90% appearing once. The sequencing input was peripheral blood. These receptors were obtained from a woman in her sixties or seventies with acute or convalescent COVID-19.

This clone was observed a single time. Germline and junction disagree at one end, which may indicate a read error. This chain links TRBV3-1 (or the pseudogene TRBV3-2) with TRBJ1-1, with 7 nucleotides matching TRBD1. Germline CDR1 and CDR2: LGHDT and YNNKEL (reference sequence). The CDR3 extends over 16 amino acids. The CDR3 DNA is TGTGCCAGCAGCCAAGTCTTAAGGGGGCGGAACTCTGAAGCTTTCTTT. Its protein is CASSQVLRGRNSEAFF.

The rearrangement joins TRBV19 to TRBJ1-2, with D tentatively TRBD1 (5 bases). The germline gives CDR1 LNHDA, CDR2 SQIVND (reference sequence). V dropped 5 bases and J dropped 3 bases, with 16 bases sitting between them. The length of the CDR3 is 15 residues. The CDR3 DNA is TGTGCCAGTAGTCCTTACTCGACAGAGGACTATGGCTACACCTTC. Its protein product is CASSPYSTEDYGYTF.

This chain's CDR3 is CASPGWGTEAFF. The CDR3 bases are TGTGCCAGCCCAGGGTGGGGCACTGAAGCTTTCTTT. The chain uses TRBV6-5 and TRBJ1-1, with D possibly matching TRBD1 (5 bases). The CDR3 runs to 12 residues. CDR1 and CDR2 (germline): MNHEY, SVGAGI. Trimming pared 8 bases from V and 4 bases from J, leaving 11 bases between.

The chain employs TRBV30 and TRBJ2-7; maybe TRBD2 (5 bases). CDR3 size: 12 residues. Germline V gene lookup returns CDR1 GTSNPN and CDR2 SVGIG (reference sequence). V was cut by 0 bases and J by 5 bases, with 8 bases left in between. The CDR3 DNA sequence: TGTGCCTGGAGTGTCATCGGGGACGAGCAGTACTTC. Its translation is CAWSVIGDEQYF. Filled out from reference TRBV30 and TRBJ2-7, the complete variable domain reads SQTIHQWPATLVQPVGSPLSLECTVEGTSNPNLYWYRQAAGRGLQLLFYSVGIGQISSEVPQNLSASRPQDRQFILSSKKLLLSDSGFYLCAWSVIGDEQYFGPGTRLTVT.

The chain recombines TRBV7-2 with TRBJ2-6; D gene unclear. The V end lost 1 base, the J end lost 0 bases, and 7 bases lay between the germline ends. CDR1 and CDR2 from the germline V gene are SGHTA and FQGNSA. This CDR3 has 16 residues. The CDR3 nucleotides are TGTGCCAGCAGCTTAGGTAGTGGCTCTGGGGCCAACGTCCTGACTTTC. This codes for CASSLGSGSGANVLTF. Full variable domain (missing parts from reference TRBV7-2 and TRBJ2-6): GAGVSQSPSNKVTEKGKDVELRCDPISGHTALYWYRQSLGQGLEFLIYFQGNSAPDKSGLPSDRFSAERTGGSVSTLTIQRTQQEDSAVYLCASSLGSGSGANVLTFGAGSRLTVL.

The sample holds a few counts of this clone. V is TRBV6-5 and J is TRBJ1-5; 8 bases match TRBD1. The CDR3 is 15 residues long. Germline CDR1 is MNHEY and CDR2 is SVGAGI. V was clipped by 5 bases and J by 2 bases; unmatched bases: 5. CDR3 coding DNA: TGTGCCAGCAGTCCGGACAGGGCAGGCAATCAGCCCCAGCATTTT. Translated: CASSPDRAGNQPQHF.

This clone was observed a single time. CDR3 loop: CASSQVWGRSLHF. The CDR3 DNA reads TGTGCCAGCAGCCAAGTTTGGGGCAGGAGCCTCCACTTT. The rearrangement uses TRBV3-1 (or the pseudogene TRBV3-2) and TRBJ1-6, with D perhaps TRBD1 (5 bases). Trimming left V 1 base short and J 15 bases short, with 13 bases between. This CDR3 spans 13 amino acids. Germline loops: CDR1 LGHDT, CDR2 YNNKEL (reference sequence).

The chain joins TRBV7-9 to TRBJ1-5, with D unresolved. This CDR3 region has 12 residues. Trimming took 3 bases from V and 7 from J, leaving 7 bases between them. Germline-derived CDR1 and CDR2 are SEHNR and FQNEAQ (reference sequence). The CDR3 nucleotides read TGTGCCAGCAGCTTGGTGGGCCAGCCCCAGCATTTT. Protein sequence: CASSLVGQPQHF.

This clone appeared a few times. J is TRBJ1-6 and V is TRBV27; 7 bases align to TRBD1. There are 20 residues in the CDR3. Germline loops: CDR1 MNHEY, CDR2 SMNVEV (reference sequence). The V and J ends lost 6 bases and 1 base, in that order; junction bases with no gene match: 18. Here the CDR3 reads CASSYLGAGGPGSYNSPLHF. The CDR3 nucleotides read TGTGCCAGCAGCTACCTAGGGGCAGGGGGTCCTGGATCCTATAATTCACCCCTCCACTTT.

The chain couples TRBV28 to TRBJ1-1; D not certain. CDR3 length equals 13 residues. The V gene's germline CDR1 is MDHEN and CDR2 SYDVKM. This CDR3 is CVSEPGMNTEAFF. CDR3 sequence (DNA): TGTGTCTCAGAGCCCGGGATGAACACTGAAGCTTTCTTT.

The chain is built from TRBV4-3 and TRBJ2-5; possible D gene TRBD1, 5 bases. In germline, CDR1 is LGHNA, CDR2 YSLEER. This CDR3 has 15 residues. The germline V and J ends were trimmed by 4 bases and 1 base, with 13 bases remaining between them. CDR3: CASSPGLNTQETQYF. CDR3 sequence (DNA): TGCGCCAGCAGCCCAGGGTTAAATACCCAAGAGACCCAGTACTTC.

The V gene is TRBV19, the J gene TRBJ2-5; D is perhaps TRBD2 (5 bases). This CDR3 is built from 14 residues. V dropped 4 bases and J dropped 7 bases, with 16 bases sitting between them. In germline, CDR1 is LNHDA, CDR2 SQIVND (reference sequence). The CDR3 region has the DNA TGTGCCAGTAGTAATCCGTCTGGCAGCGGGACCCAGTACTTC. Its protein is CASSNPSGSGTQYF. Full variable domain (remainder filled in from reference TRBV19 and TRBJ2-5): DGGITQSPKYLFRKEGQNVTLSCEQNLNHDAMYWYRQDPGQGLRLIYYSQIVNDFQKGDIAEGYSVSREKKESFPLTVTSAQKNPTAFYLCASSNPSGSGTQYFGPGTRLLVL.